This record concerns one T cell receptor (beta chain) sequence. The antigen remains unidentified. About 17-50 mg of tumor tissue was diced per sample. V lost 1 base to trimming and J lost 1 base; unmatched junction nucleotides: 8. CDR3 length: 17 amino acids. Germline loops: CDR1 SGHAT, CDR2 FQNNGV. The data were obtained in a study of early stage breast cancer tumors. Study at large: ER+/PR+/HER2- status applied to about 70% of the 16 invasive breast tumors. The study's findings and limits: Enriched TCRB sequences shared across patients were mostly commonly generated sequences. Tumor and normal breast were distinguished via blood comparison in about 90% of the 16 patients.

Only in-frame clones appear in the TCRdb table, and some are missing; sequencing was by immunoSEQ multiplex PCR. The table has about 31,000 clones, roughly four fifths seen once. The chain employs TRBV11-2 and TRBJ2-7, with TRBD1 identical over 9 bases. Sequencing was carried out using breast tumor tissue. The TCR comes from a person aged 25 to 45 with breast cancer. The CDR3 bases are TGTGCCAGCAGCTTAGGTCAAACTGGGACAGGGTCCTACGAGCAGTACTTC. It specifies CASSLGQTGTGSYEQYF. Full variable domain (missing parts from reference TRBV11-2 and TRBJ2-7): EAGVAQSPRYKIIEKRQSVAFWCNPISGHATLYWYQQILGQGPKLLIQFQNNGVVDDSQLPKDRFSAERLKGVDSTLKIQPAKLEDSAVYLCASSLGQTGTGSYEQYFGPGTRLTVT.